The 22 T cell receptor beta chains in this list originate from one sample, sequenced in a study of blood T cell repertoires in COVID-19. Method: immunoSEQ multiplex PCR; TCRdb's copy keeps in-frame clones and lacks some. Here the sample spans around 240,000 clones, about 83% being singletons. Input material: PBMCs or T cells enriched from blood (not recorded which). The receptors here all came from a woman aged 50 to 60 who had recovered from COVID-19.

This chain links TRBV5-1 with TRBJ2-2; no clear D gene. V was shortened by 3 bases and J by 2 bases, with 14 bases between the two germline ends. The CDR3 is made up of 16 amino acids. The germline CDR1 and CDR2 sequences are SGHRS and YFSETQ. The CDR3 protein is CASSYDWLLNTGELFF. The CDR3 DNA follows: TGCGCCAGCAGCTATGACTGGCTCCTTAACACCGGGGAGCTGTTTTTT. The full variable domain, with the rest looked up from reference TRBV5-1 and TRBJ2-2, is KAGVTQTPRYLIKTRGQQVTLSCSPISGHRSVSWYQQTPGQGLQFLFEYFSETQRNKGNFPGRFSGRQFSNSRSEMNVSTLELGDSALYLCASSYDWLLNTGELFFGEGSRLTVL.

This sequence joins TRBV7-2 and TRBJ2-7, with D uncertain. V was clipped by 2 bases and J by 2 bases, with 16 bases between them. Germline V gene data show CDR1 as SGHTA and CDR2 as FQGNSA. This CDR3 has 16 residues. In DNA form, the CDR3 reads TGTGCCAGCAGCTTAAAACCCGACTTGACGGCCTACGAGCAGTACTTC. The encoded protein is CASSLKPDLTAYEQYF.

The rearrangement uses TRBV19 and TRBJ1-1, with TRBD1 as a possible D gene (6 bases). The CDR3 sequence is 13 residues long. Germline V gene sequence: CDR1 LNHDA, CDR2 SQIVND (reference sequence). The CDR3, as DNA: TGTCAAAGCAAAGGACAGATTAACACTGAAGCTTTCTTT. This encodes CQSKGQINTEAFF.

V is TRBV9 and J is TRBJ1-6; maybe TRBD1 (5 bases). In germline, CDR1 is SGDLS, CDR2 YYNGEE. The CDR3 totals 15 residues. Trimming cost V 3 bases and J 7 bases, with 14 bases left between them. CDR3 loop: CASSGGGARNSPLHF. In DNA, the CDR3 is TGTGCCAGCAGCGGGGGCGGGGCCAGAAATTCACCCCTCCACTTT.

The chain employs TRBV7-9 and TRBJ1-2; D is possibly TRBD1 (6 bases). V shed 2 bases and J shed 3 bases, with 10 bases lying between them. CDR3 length: 14 amino acids. The germline V gene has CDR1 SEHNR and CDR2 FQNEAQ (reference sequence). Here the CDR3 reads CASSLLGADYGYTF. CDR3 nucleotide sequence: TGTGCCAGCAGCTTATTGGGGGCGGACTATGGCTACACCTTC.

The chain couples TRBV18 to TRBJ2-1; TRBD2 agrees at 8 bases. Looked up from germline, CDR1 is KGHSH and CDR2 is LQKENI. The CDR3 has 16 residues. V trimming: 6 bases; J trimming: 2 bases; junction bases outside the gene matches: 9. The CDR3 loop reads CASSPGGEGTYNEQFF. CDR3 DNA: TGTGCCAGCTCCCCCGGGGGGGAGGGAACCTACAATGAGCAGTTCTTC.

This chain connects TRBV11-2 to TRBJ2-1; 10 bases are shared with TRBD2. The CDR3 is 16 residues long. Looked up from germline, CDR1 is SGHAT and CDR2 is FQNNGV. V was clipped by 5 bases and J by 4 bases; unmatched bases: 8. The chain's CDR3 is CASSPAPGLAYNEQFF. CDR3 in DNA: TGTGCCAGCAGCCCGGCCCCGGGACTAGCGTACAATGAGCAGTTCTTC.

This chain uses TRBV18 with TRBJ1-1, with 8 nucleotides matching TRBD1. Trimming cost V 5 bases and J 6 bases; bases outside gene matches: 5. CDR3 length: 13 residues. In germline, CDR1 is KGHSH, CDR2 LQKENI. CDR3: CASSTDRGAEAFF. In nucleotides, the CDR3 is TGTGCCAGCTCAACAGACAGGGGTGCTGAAGCTTTCTTT.

The chain carries TRBV6-5 and TRBJ1-2; D possibly corresponds to TRBD1 (6 bases). The CDR3 length is 13 residues. Trimming cost V 2 bases and J 4 bases, with 8 bases left between them. Germline CDR1 and CDR2: MNHEY and SVGAGI. CDR3 DNA: TGTGCCAGCAGTTACGTGGACAGCTATGGCTACACCTTC. Residues: CASSYVDSYGYTF.

The rearrangement joins TRBV30 to TRBJ1-6, with D uncertain. CDR3 length: 16 amino acids. V was clipped by 3 bases and J by 0 bases, with 12 bases between them. Germline V gene lookup returns CDR1 GTSNPN and CDR2 SVGIG (reference sequence). Here the CDR3 reads CAWSIPVVSYNSPLHF. DNA for the CDR3: TGTGCCTGGAGCATCCCGGTGGTCTCCTATAATTCACCCCTCCACTTT.

The chain combines TRBV5-1 with TRBJ1-1; tentatively, D is TRBD1 (5 bases). The CDR3 has 13 amino acids. The germline gives CDR1 SGHRS, CDR2 YFSETQ. Trimming pared 0 bases from V and 7 bases from J, leaving 10 bases between. The CDR3 loop is CASSLGLTDEAFF. For the CDR3, the DNA is TGCGCCAGCAGCTTGGGGCTGACAGATGAAGCTTTCTTT. Looking up the rest from reference TRBV5-1 and TRBJ1-1 gives the full variable domain: KAGVTQTPRYLIKTRGQQVTLSCSPISGHRSVSWYQQTPGQGLQFLFEYFSETQRNKGNFPGRFSGRQFSNSRSEMNVSTLELGDSALYLCASSLGLTDEAFFGQGTRLTVV.

The chain combines TRBV10-3 with TRBJ2-3, with 7 bases matching TRBD1. The CDR3 runs to 14 residues. CDR1 and CDR2 from the germline V gene are ENHRY and SYGVKD. Trimming cost V 4 bases and J 2 bases; bases outside gene matches: 3. The CDR3 region is CAISGQGNTDTQYF. The CDR3 coding sequence is TGTGCCATCAGTGGACAGGGAAACACAGATACGCAGTATTTT.

The rearrangement uses TRBV6-1 and TRBJ1-4; TRBD1 matches at 9 bases. The germline CDR1 and CDR2 sequences are MNHNS and SASEGT. The CDR3 is made up of 15 amino acids. V was pared by 3 bases and J by 9 bases, with 8 bases of the junction left unmatched. The CDR3 here is CASSDLGTGIKKLFF. CDR3 in DNA: TGTGCCAGCAGTGACCTCGGGACAGGGATTAAAAAACTGTTTTTT.

This chain uses TRBV7-2 with TRBJ2-7; TRBD1 aligns across 8 bases. Germline lookup yields CDR1 SGHTA and CDR2 FQGNSA. This CDR3 has 16 residues. V lost 4 bases to trimming and J lost 2 bases; unmatched junction nucleotides: 10. DNA for the CDR3: TGTGCCAGCAGCTACTTTGTGGACAGGGCAACCTACGAGCAGTACTTC. Its translation is CASSYFVDRATYEQYF.

CDR3 sequence (DNA): TGTGCCAGCAAATACGGCTATGGCTACACCTTC. Translation: CASKYGYGYTF. This sequence joins TRBV6-5 and TRBJ1-2, with unresolved D. The CDR3 runs 11 residues. Germline V gives CDR1 MNHEY, CDR2 SVGAGI. V shed 7 bases and J shed 4 bases, with 7 bases lying between them.

By share, this clone counts as medium-sized (0.01 to 0.1%). The chain joins TRBV7-8 to TRBJ2-1; 10 bases map to TRBD1. The V and J ends lost 4 bases and 3 bases, in that order; junction bases with no gene match: 3. Germline V gene sequence: CDR1 SGHVS, CDR2 FQNEAQ. The CDR3 covers 15 residues. CDR3 nucleotides: TGTGCCAGCAGCTCGGACAGGGGGTACTACAATGAGCAGTTCTTC. It codes for CASSSDRGYYNEQFF.

The chain links TRBV7-2 to TRBJ1-2; 7 bases align to TRBD1. This CDR3 contains 16 residues. V lost 5 bases and J lost 7; bases outside the gene matches: 16. In germline, CDR1 is SGHTA, CDR2 FQGNSA. The CDR3 bases are TGTGCCAGCAGCCCTCTTGGGACAGTGGTTGATGGTGGCTACACCTTC. Translating it yields CASSPLGTVVDGGYTF.

The chain combines TRBV24-1 with TRBJ2-2; a possible D gene is TRBD1 (6 bases). V lost 3 bases, J lost 6 bases, and 7 bases lay in between. The V gene's germline CDR1 is KGHDR and CDR2 SFDVKD. This CDR3 has 13 residues. In DNA form, the CDR3 reads TGTGCCACCAGTGATCAGGGGCCCGGGGAGCTGTTTTTT. Translated, it gives CATSDQGPGELFF.

The chain joins TRBV5-3 to TRBJ1-2; weak D call: TRBD1 (6 bases). TRBV5-3 is annotated as an ORF whose role is uncertain. The CDR3 is 13 amino acids. Trimming cost V 4 bases and J 4 bases, with 11 bases left between them. CDR3 sequence: CARSPRTVYGYTF. The CDR3 nucleotides are TGTGCCAGAAGCCCGAGGACAGTCTATGGCTACACCTTC.

The rearrangement joins TRBV6-2 or TRBV6-3 to TRBJ2-7; perhaps TRBD2 as D (6 bases). The CDR3 sequence is 15 residues long. The V and J ends lost 2 bases and 6 bases respectively, with 17 bases between them. The germline V gene encodes CDR1 MNHEY and CDR2 SVGEGT. CDR3 residues: CASSYPMKEGPEQYF. In nucleotides, the CDR3 is TGTGCCAGCAGTTACCCGATGAAGGAGGGCCCCGAGCAGTACTTC.

V usage is TRBV6-5 and J usage is TRBJ1-2, with a possible D match to TRBD1 (5 bases). Trimming took 8 bases from V and 4 from J, leaving 17 bases between them. This CDR3 spans 14 amino acids. From germline, CDR1 is MNHEY and CDR2 SVGAGI. The CDR3 spells CASEPAGGTYGYTF. In DNA, the CDR3 is TGTGCCAGCGAACCAGCAGGAGGGACCTATGGCTACACCTTC.

This clone was counted once. The genes are TRBV5-1 and TRBJ1-3; weak D call: TRBD1 (6 bases). This CDR3 contains 16 residues. With 1 base removed from V and 2 bases from J, the gap between germline ends came to 13 bases. Germline CDR1 and CDR2: SGHRS and YFSETQ. The CDR3 sequence is CASSLQGGSTGNTIYF. In nucleotides, the CDR3 is TGCGCCAGCAGCTTGCAAGGGGGTTCTACTGGAAACACCATATATTTT. Complete variable domain (other parts from reference TRBV5-1 and TRBJ1-3): KAGVTQTPRYLIKTRGQQVTLSCSPISGHRSVSWYQQTPGQGLQFLFEYFSETQRNKGNFPGRFSGRQFSNSRSEMNVSTLELGDSALYLCASSLQGGSTGNTIYFGEGSWLTVV.